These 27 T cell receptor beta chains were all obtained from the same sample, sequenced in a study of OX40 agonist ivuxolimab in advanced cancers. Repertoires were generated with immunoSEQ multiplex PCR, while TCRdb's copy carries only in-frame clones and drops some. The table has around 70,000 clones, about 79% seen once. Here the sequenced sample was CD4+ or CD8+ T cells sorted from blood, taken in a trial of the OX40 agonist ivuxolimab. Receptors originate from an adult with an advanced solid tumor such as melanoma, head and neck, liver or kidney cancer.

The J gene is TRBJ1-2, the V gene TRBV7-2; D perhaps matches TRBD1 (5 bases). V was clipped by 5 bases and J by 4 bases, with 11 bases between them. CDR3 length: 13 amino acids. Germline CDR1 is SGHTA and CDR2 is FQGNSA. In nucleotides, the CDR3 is TGTGCCAGCAGCCCCGGACATACCTATGGCTACACCTTC. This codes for CASSPGHTYGYTF. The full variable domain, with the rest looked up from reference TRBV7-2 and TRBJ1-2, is GAGVSQSPSNKVTEKGKDVELRCDPISGHTALYWYRQSLGQGLEFLIYFQGNSAPDKSGLPSDRFSAERTGGSVSTLTIQRTQQEDSAVYLCASSPGHTYGYTFGSGTRLTVV.

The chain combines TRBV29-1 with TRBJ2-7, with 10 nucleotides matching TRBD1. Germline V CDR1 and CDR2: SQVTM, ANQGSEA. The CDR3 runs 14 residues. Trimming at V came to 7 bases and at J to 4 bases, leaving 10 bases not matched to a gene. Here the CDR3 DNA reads TGCAGCGCGGTACTGGACAGGGGGACGTACGAGCAGTACTTC. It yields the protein CSAVLDRGTYEQYF.

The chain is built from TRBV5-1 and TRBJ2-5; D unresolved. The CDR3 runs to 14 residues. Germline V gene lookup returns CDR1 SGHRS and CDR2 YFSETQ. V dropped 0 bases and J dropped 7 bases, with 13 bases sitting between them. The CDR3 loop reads CASSLVWGVGTQYF. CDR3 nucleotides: TGCGCCAGCAGCTTGGTATGGGGTGTCGGGACCCAGTACTTC.

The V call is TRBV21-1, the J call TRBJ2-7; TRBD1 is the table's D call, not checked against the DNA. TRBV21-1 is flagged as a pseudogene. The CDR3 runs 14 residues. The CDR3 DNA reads TGTGCCAGCAGTTCGGGGGACAGGGCTTTACTGCAGTACTTC. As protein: CASSSGDRALLQYF.

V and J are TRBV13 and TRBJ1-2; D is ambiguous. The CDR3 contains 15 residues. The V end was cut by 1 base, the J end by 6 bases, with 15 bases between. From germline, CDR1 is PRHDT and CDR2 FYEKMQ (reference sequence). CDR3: CASSLARVHSDGYTF. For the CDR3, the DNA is TGTGCCAGCAGCTTAGCCCGGGTGCACTCAGATGGCTACACCTTC.

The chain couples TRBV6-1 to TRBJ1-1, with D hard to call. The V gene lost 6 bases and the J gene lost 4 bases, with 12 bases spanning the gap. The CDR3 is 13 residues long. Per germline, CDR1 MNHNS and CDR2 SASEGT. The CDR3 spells CASRLTVVTEAFF. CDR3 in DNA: TGTGCCAGCAGATTAACCGTAGTCACTGAAGCTTTCTTT.

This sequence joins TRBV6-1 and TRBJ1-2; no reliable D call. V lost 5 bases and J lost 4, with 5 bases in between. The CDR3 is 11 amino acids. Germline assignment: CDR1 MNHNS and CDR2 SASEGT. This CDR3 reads CASSNTYGYTF. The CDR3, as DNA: TGTGCCAGCAGTAACACCTATGGCTACACCTTC.

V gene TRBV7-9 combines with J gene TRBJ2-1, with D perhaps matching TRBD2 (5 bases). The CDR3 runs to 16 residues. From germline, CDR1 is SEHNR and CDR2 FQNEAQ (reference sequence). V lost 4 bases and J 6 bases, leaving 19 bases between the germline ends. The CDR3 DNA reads TGTGCCAGCAGCTCCTTGTCTTCGGGTCGGGGCAATGAGCAGTTCTTC. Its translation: CASSSLSSGRGNEQFF.

The DNA for the CDR3 is TGTGCCAGCAGCTCTAACTTGAACACTGAAGCTTTCTTT. It specifies CASSSNLNTEAFF. The chain has TRBV7-2 and TRBJ1-1; D not certain. The V end lost 4 bases, the J end lost 0 bases, and 6 bases lay between the germline ends. The CDR3 extends over 13 amino acids. The V gene's germline CDR1 is SGHTA and CDR2 FQGNSA.

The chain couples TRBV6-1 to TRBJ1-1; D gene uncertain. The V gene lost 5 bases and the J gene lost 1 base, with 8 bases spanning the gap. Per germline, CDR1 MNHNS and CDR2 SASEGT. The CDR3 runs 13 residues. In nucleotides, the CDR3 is TGTGCCAGCAGTCAGTATGGGAACACTGAAGCTTTCTTT. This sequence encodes CASSQYGNTEAFF.

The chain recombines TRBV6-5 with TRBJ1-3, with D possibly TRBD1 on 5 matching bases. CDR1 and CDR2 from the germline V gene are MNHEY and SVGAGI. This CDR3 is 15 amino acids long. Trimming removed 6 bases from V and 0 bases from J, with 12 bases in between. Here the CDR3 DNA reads TGTGCCAGCAGGGACCCGGGGACCTCTGGAAACACCATATATTTT. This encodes CASRDPGTSGNTIYF.

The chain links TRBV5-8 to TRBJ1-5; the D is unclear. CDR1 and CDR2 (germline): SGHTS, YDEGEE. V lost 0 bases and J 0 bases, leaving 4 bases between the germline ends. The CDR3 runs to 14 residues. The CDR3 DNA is TGTGCCAGCAGCTTGGGGTATAGCAATCAGCCCCAGCATTTT. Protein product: CASSLGYSNQPQHF.

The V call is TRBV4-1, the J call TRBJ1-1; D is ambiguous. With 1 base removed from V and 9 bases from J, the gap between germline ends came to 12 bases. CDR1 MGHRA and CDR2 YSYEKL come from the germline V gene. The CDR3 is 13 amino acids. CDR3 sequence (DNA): TGCGCCAGCAGCCAAGCCTCTGGGGTTCAAGCTTTCTTT. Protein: CASSQASGVQAFF.

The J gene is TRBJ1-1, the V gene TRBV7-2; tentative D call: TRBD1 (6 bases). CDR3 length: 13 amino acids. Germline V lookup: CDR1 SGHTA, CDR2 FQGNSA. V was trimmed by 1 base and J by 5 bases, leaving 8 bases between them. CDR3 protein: CASSLGQGTEAFF. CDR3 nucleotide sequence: TGTGCCAGCAGCTTAGGGCAGGGGACTGAAGCTTTCTTT.

The CDR3: CASSLGGAGGEETQYF. Here the CDR3 DNA reads TGTGCCAGCAGCTTGGGAGGCGCGGGGGGAGAAGAGACCCAGTACTTC. The chain recombines TRBV5-4 with TRBJ2-5; 8 positions match TRBD2. This CDR3 contains 16 residues. J was trimmed by 3 bases and V by 0 bases; bases with no gene match: 7. CDR1 SGHNT and CDR2 YYREEE come from the germline V gene (reference sequence).

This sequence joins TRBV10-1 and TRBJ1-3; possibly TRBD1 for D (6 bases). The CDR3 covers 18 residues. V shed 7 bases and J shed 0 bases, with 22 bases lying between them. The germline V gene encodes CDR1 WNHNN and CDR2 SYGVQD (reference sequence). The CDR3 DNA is TGCGCCAGCAACGGTGGCTCGACAGGTGAGTGCTCTGGAAACACCATATATTTT. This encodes CASNGGSTGECSGNTIYF.

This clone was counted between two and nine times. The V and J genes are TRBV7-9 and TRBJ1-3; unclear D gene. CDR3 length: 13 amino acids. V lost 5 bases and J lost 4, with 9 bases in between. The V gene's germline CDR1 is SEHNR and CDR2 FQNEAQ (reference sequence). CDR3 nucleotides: TGTGCCAGCAGCCCTACGTTGGGAAACACCATATATTTT. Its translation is CASSPTLGNTIYF.

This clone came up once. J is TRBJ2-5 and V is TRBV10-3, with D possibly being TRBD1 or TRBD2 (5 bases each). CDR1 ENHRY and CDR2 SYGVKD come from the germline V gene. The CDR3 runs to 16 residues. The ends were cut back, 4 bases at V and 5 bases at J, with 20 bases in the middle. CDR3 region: CAISAAPGTTGETQYF. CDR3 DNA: TGTGCCATCAGTGCAGCTCCCGGGACCACCGGCGAGACCCAGTACTTC.

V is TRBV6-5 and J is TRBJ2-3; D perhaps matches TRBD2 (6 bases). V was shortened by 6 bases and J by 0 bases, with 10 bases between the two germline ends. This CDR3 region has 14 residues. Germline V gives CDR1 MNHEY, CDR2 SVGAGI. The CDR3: CASRRAGSTDTQYF. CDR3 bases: TGTGCCAGCAGGCGCGCGGGGAGCACAGATACGCAGTATTTT.

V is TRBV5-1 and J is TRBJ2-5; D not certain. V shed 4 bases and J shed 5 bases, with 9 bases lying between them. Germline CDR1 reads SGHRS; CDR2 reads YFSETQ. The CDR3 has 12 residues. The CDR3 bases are TGCGCCAGCAGCGCCGAGCAGGAGACCCAGTACTTC. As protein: CASSAEQETQYF.

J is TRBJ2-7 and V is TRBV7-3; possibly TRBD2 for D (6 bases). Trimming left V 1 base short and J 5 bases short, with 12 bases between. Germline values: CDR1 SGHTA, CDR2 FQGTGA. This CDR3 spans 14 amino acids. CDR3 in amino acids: CASSLNGGFDEQYF. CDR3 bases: TGTGCCAGCAGCTTAAACGGGGGTTTCGACGAGCAGTACTTC.

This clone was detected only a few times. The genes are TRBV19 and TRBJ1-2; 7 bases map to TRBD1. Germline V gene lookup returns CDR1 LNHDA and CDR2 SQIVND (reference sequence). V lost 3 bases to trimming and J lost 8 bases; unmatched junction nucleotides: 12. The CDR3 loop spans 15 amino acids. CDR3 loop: CASSIARTGSYGYTF. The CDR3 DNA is TGTGCCAGTAGTATCGCCCGGACAGGAAGTTACGGCTACACCTTC.

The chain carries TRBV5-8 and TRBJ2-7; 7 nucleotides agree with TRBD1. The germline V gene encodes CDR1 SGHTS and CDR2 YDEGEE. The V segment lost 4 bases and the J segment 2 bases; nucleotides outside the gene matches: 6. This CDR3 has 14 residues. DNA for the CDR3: TGTGCCAGCAGCCCCGGGACAGTCACCTACGAGCAGTACTTC. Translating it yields CASSPGTVTYEQYF.

In nucleotides, the CDR3 is TGTGCCAGCAGCCAAGAGGACAGCACAGATACGCAGTATTTT. Protein product: CASSQEDSTDTQYF. The chain combines TRBV4-2 with TRBJ2-3, with D unresolved. From germline, CDR1 is LGHNA and CDR2 YNFKEQ. V dropped 0 bases and J dropped 0 bases, with 4 bases sitting between them. This CDR3 spans 14 amino acids.

CDR3 loop: CASSFRATNQPQHF. The CDR3 nucleotides are TGTGCCAGCAGCTTCCGGGCCACCAATCAGCCCCAGCATTTT. The chain couples TRBV7-2 to TRBJ1-5; D is uncertain. Germline V CDR1 and CDR2: SGHTA, FQGNSA. With 3 bases removed from V and 3 bases from J, the gap between germline ends came to 9 bases. The CDR3 extends over 14 amino acids.

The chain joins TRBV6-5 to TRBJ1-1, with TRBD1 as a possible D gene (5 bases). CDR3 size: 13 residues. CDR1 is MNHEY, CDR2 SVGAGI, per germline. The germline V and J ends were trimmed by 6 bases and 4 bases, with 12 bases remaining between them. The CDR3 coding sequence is TGTGCCAGCAGCAACCTACAGGTCACTGAAGCTTTCTTT. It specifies CASSNLQVTEAFF.

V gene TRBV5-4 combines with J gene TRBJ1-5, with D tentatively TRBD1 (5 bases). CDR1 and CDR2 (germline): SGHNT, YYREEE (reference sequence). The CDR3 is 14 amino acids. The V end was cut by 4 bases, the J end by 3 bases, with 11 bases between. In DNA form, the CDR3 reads TGTGCCAGCAGCCTCGACAGAGACAATCAGCCCCAGCATTTT. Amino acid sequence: CASSLDRDNQPQHF.